The next 31 T cell receptor beta chains were all read from a single sample in a study of control samples from healthy donors and cancer patients. Measured with immunoSEQ multiplex PCR; TCRdb has only the in-frame clones, and not every one. The repertoire consists of roughly 43,000 clones, with 90% to 95% occurring once and the leading ten covering under 30%. Sequenced sample: blood. Every receptor here comes from a man aged 55 to 70 in good health.

The rearrangement joins TRBV7-3 to TRBJ2-3; D remains ambiguous. This CDR3 contains 13 residues. Looked up from germline, CDR1 is SGHTA and CDR2 is FQGTGA. V lost 5 bases to trimming and J lost 4 bases, with 10 bases between them. The CDR3 DNA reads as TGTGCCAGCAGCACCTTTGGCGCAGATACGCAGTATTTT. It is translated as CASSTFGADTQYF.

This clone is a singleton in its sample. The J gene is TRBJ2-5, the V gene TRBV11-2; D unresolved. Germline V gene sequence: CDR1 SGHAT, CDR2 FQNNGV. The CDR3 is made up of 16 amino acids. Trimming took off 5 bases at V and 1 base at J, with 17 bases between the two ends. CDR3 nucleotide sequence: TGTGCCAGCAGCCCATTCCATCTGGGGATCCAAGAGACCCAGTACTTC. Translated: CASSPFHLGIQETQYF.

The genes are TRBV2 and TRBJ1-6; no definite D call. The ends were cut back, 6 bases at V and 5 bases at J, with 11 bases in the middle. The length of the CDR3 is 14 residues. Germline loops: CDR1 SNHLY, CDR2 FYNNEI. This CDR3 reads CASRREADNSPLHF. The CDR3 DNA sequence: TGTGCCAGCAGGCGTGAGGCGGATAATTCACCCCTCCACTTT.

This sequence joins TRBV7-3 and TRBJ2-5, with D perhaps TRBD2 (7 bases). The germline CDR1 and CDR2 sequences are SGHTA and FQGTGA. This CDR3 contains 15 residues. The ends were cut back, 2 bases at V and 5 bases at J, with 15 bases in the middle. The CDR3 loop is CASSLSSGGGETQYF. The DNA for the CDR3 is TGTGCCAGCAGCTTATCTAGCGGAGGGGGGGAGACCCAGTACTTC.

The chain combines TRBV6-4 with TRBJ2-5; no firm D call. Germline loops: CDR1 MRHNA, CDR2 SNTAGT. V lost 8 bases and J lost 1, with 11 bases in between. The CDR3 runs to 13 residues. CDR3: CASDGRSQETQYF. CDR3 bases: TGTGCCAGCGACGGACGCAGCCAAGAGACCCAGTACTTC.

The V and J genes are TRBV6-1 and TRBJ1-5; 9 bases are a match to TRBD1. The junction had 11 bases not matched to a gene; V was cut back by 1 base and J by 7 bases. The CDR3 sequence is 17 residues long. CDR1 and CDR2 (germline): MNHNS, SASEGT. CDR3 in DNA: TGTGCCAGCAGTGAAGATGAGGTGAGGACAGGGGAACAGCCCCAGCATTTT. Translation: CASSEDEVRTGEQPQHF.

This chain joins TRBV24-1 and TRBJ1-1; D perhaps matches TRBD1 (6 bases). The V end was cut by 4 bases, the J end by 4 bases, with 18 bases between. Looked up from germline, CDR1 is KGHDR and CDR2 is SFDVKD. The CDR3 is 16 amino acids. The CDR3 bases are TGTGCCACCAGTGAGTCCAGGGGCGCGGCGGGCACTGAAGCTTTCTTT. Its translation is CATSESRGAAGTEAFF.

The chain employs TRBV24-1 and TRBJ2-5; 11 bases are shared with TRBD1. CDR1 is KGHDR and CDR2 is SFDVKD in the germline V gene. V shed 1 base, J shed 5 bases, and the junction held 5 bases outside the gene matches. This CDR3 contains 16 residues. In DNA form, the CDR3 reads TGTGCCACCAGTGATTTTCTGGGGACAGGGGGGGAGACCCAGTACTTC. This gives the protein CATSDFLGTGGETQYF.

The J gene is TRBJ1-1, the V gene TRBV19; 7 bases are a match to TRBD1. Germline V CDR1 and CDR2: LNHDA, SQIVND (reference sequence). Trimming took 4 bases from V and 1 from J; bases not matched to a gene: 6. CDR3 length equals 15 residues. The CDR3 DNA is TGTGCCAGTAGTAGAGAACAGGGGTGGAACACTGAAGCTTTCTTT. Protein: CASSREQGWNTEAFF.

This clone was observed once. The chain joins TRBV6-4 to TRBJ1-4; D gene unclear. The V gene lost 6 bases and the J gene lost 8 bases, with 13 bases spanning the gap. The CDR3 is 13 residues long. The germline V gene has CDR1 MRHNA and CDR2 SNTAGT. This CDR3 reads CASSGYPGEKLFF. The CDR3 DNA reads TGTGCCAGCAGCGGGTACCCGGGGGAAAAACTGTTTTTT.

This clone was observed a few times. V usage is TRBV29-1 and J usage is TRBJ2-1; D remains unclear. CDR3 size: 11 residues. The V and J ends lost 7 bases and 5 bases respectively, with 9 bases between them. Germline CDR1 reads SQVTM; CDR2 reads ANQGSEA. Written as DNA, the CDR3 is TGCAGCGGATGGGCGCACAATGAGCAGTTCTTC. Protein sequence: CSGWAHNEQFF.

The J gene is TRBJ2-3, the V gene TRBV4-1; D remains ambiguous. This CDR3 contains 15 residues. V was shortened by 0 bases and J by 3 bases, with 10 bases between the two germline ends. Per germline, CDR1 MGHRA and CDR2 YSYEKL. The CDR3 DNA reads TGCGCCAGCAGCCAAGAGGCCACATGGACAGATACGCAGTATTTT. The encoded protein is CASSQEATWTDTQYF.

This chain links TRBV28 with TRBJ2-5; 10 positions match TRBD1. Germline V CDR1 and CDR2: MDHEN, SYDVKM. The length of the CDR3 is 15 residues. J lost 3 bases, V lost 7 bases, and 8 bases had no gene match. The CDR3 sequence: CASTYWDRGKETQYF. CDR3 sequence (DNA): TGTGCCAGCACATATTGGGACAGGGGCAAAGAGACCCAGTACTTC.

The chain has TRBV7-3 and TRBJ2-1, with 7 bases fitting TRBD2. CDR3 length: 14 amino acids. Germline loops: CDR1 SGHTA, CDR2 FQGTGA. The V segment lost 1 base and the J segment 10 bases; nucleotides outside the gene matches: 7. The DNA for the CDR3 is TGTGCCAGCAGCTTAAACAGCGGGGTTACGGAGCAGTTCTTC. Translating it yields CASSLNSGVTEQFF.

The chain joins TRBV27 to TRBJ1-4; D is unresolved. This CDR3 region has 17 residues. The germline CDR1 and CDR2 sequences are MNHEY and SMNVEV (reference sequence). The V and J ends lost 3 bases and 4 bases respectively, with 18 bases between them. Here the CDR3 DNA reads TGTGCCAGCAGTTTTGGACCTCCGGGCGACCTTAATGAAAAACTGTTTTTT. Its translation: CASSFGPPGDLNEKLFF.

This chain uses TRBV6-2 or TRBV6-3 with TRBJ1-5; D remains unclear. Germline values: CDR1 MNHEY, CDR2 SVGEGT. The CDR3 spans 17 residues. V was trimmed by 1 base and J by 2 bases, leaving 15 bases between them. The CDR3 loop is CASSYYPRRDGNQPQHF. The CDR3 DNA reads TGTGCCAGCAGTTACTACCCCCGAAGGGATGGCAATCAGCCCCAGCATTTT.

This rearrangement joins TRBV3-1 (or the pseudogene TRBV3-2) to TRBJ2-2; no reliable D call. CDR3 length equals 14 residues. CDR1 is LGHDT and CDR2 is YNNKEL in the germline V gene (reference sequence). V lost 2 bases and J 6 bases, leaving 10 bases between the germline ends. The CDR3 loop reads CASSQSFAPGELFF. The CDR3 region has the DNA TGTGCCAGCAGCCAATCGTTCGCCCCCGGGGAGCTGTTTTTT.

The chain joins TRBV5-4 to TRBJ2-5, with D possibly TRBD1 on 6 matching bases. Germline V gene sequence: CDR1 SGHNT, CDR2 YYREEE (reference sequence). Trimming removed 0 bases at V and 5 bases at J, with 17 bases between. This CDR3 spans 16 amino acids. For the CDR3, the DNA is TGTGCCAGCAGCTTGGGAACAGGGTGGGGCGACGAGACCCAGTACTTC. Encoded protein: CASSLGTGWGDETQYF.

The V gene is TRBV10-1, the J gene TRBJ1-4, with 9 nucleotides matching TRBD1. In germline, CDR1 is WNHNN, CDR2 SYGVQD (reference sequence). The CDR3 is made up of 14 amino acids. V was pared by 3 bases and J by 5 bases, with 1 base of the junction left unmatched. Here the CDR3 reads CASSDGTGNEKLFF. CDR3 DNA: TGCGCCAGCAGTGACGGGACAGGGAATGAAAAACTGTTTTTT.

This clone came up once. The chain joins TRBV5-5 to TRBJ2-1; TRBD2 matches at 12 bases. The CDR3 sequence is 18 residues long. Per the germline V gene, CDR1 is SGHKS and CDR2 is YYEKEE (reference sequence). Trimming removed 4 bases from V and 0 bases from J; junction bases left unmatched: 8. CDR3 loop: CASSPGTSGLSSYNEQFF. The CDR3, as DNA: TGTGCCAGCAGCCCCGGGACTAGCGGGCTAAGCTCCTACAATGAGCAGTTCTTC.

This clone is a singleton in its sample. The chain combines TRBV28 with TRBJ2-7, with 7 bases aligning to TRBD1. The ends lost 9 bases at V and 2 bases at J; junction bases unmatched: 7. Germline V gene lookup returns CDR1 MDHEN and CDR2 SYDVKM. The CDR3 totals 13 residues. This chain's CDR3 is CASSDRKPYEQYF. CDR3 in DNA: TGTGCCAGTTCGGACAGGAAGCCCTACGAGCAGTACTTC.

The chain recombines TRBV5-1 with TRBJ2-7; D is tentatively TRBD1 or TRBD2 (5 bases each). This CDR3 is 15 amino acids long. Germline assignment: CDR1 SGHRS and CDR2 YFSETQ. V lost 4 bases and J lost 6, with 20 bases in between. The CDR3 region has the DNA TGCGCCAGCAGCCCACCGGGACCCTCCTTAGCCGAGCAGTACTTC. It translates to CASSPPGPSLAEQYF.

This chain links TRBV6-5 with TRBJ1-5, with D unclear. With 7 bases removed from V and 6 bases from J, the gap between germline ends came to 13 bases. Germline V gene data show CDR1 as MNHEY and CDR2 as SVGAGI. The CDR3 contains 13 residues. In nucleotides, the CDR3 is TGTGCCAGCAACGGTGGTATGTCTCAGCCCCAGCATTTT. Its protein product is CASNGGMSQPQHF.

This clone was counted a few times. The chain uses TRBV7-3 and TRBJ2-5, with D possibly matching TRBD2 (6 bases). Trimming shortened V by 6 bases and J by 2 bases, and 16 bases separated the two germline ends. The germline gives CDR1 SGHTA, CDR2 FQGTGA. The CDR3 consists of 15 residues. The CDR3 reads CASSPEAAGQETQYF. DNA of the CDR3: TGTGCCAGCAGTCCAGAAGCGGCGGGACAAGAGACCCAGTACTTC.

The chain combines TRBV25-1 with TRBJ1-5, with TRBD1 matching over 10 bases. CDR1 and CDR2 (germline): MGHDK, SYGVNS. This CDR3 spans 15 amino acids. CDR3 nucleotides: TGTGATACACCGAAGGACAGGGGGGGGCATCAGCCCCAGCATTTT. This translates into CDTPKDRGGHQPQHF.

The chain has TRBV30 and TRBJ2-1; no firm D call. The CDR3 is 10 residues long. CDR1 and CDR2 (germline): GTSNPN, SVGIG (reference sequence). Trimming removed 3 bases at V and 10 bases at J, with 7 bases between. The CDR3 region is CAWRNREQFF. The CDR3 DNA is TGTGCCTGGAGGAACAGAGAGCAGTTCTTC. Complete variable domain (other parts from reference TRBV30 and TRBJ2-1): SQTIHQWPATLVQPVGSPLSLECTVEGTSNPNLYWYRQAAGRGLQLLFYSVGIGQISSEVPQNLSASRPQDRQFILSSKKLLLSDSGFYLCAWRNREQFFGPGTRLTVL.

This clone was seen once. V usage is TRBV29-1 and J usage is TRBJ2-5; D unclear. Germline values: CDR1 SQVTM, CDR2 ANQGSEA. The CDR3 length is 12 residues. Trimming stripped 4 bases from V and 1 base from J, with 7 bases between. This CDR3 is CSVAFSQETQYF. The CDR3 coding sequence is TGCAGCGTTGCGTTCAGCCAAGAGACCCAGTACTTC.

V and J are TRBV7-9 and TRBJ2-7; 8 nucleotides agree with TRBD1. Germline values: CDR1 SEHNR, CDR2 FQNEAQ (reference sequence). The CDR3 length is 14 residues. J gave up 7 bases and V 2 bases, and 7 bases lay outside the gene matches. This CDR3 reads CASSLYGTGAEQYF. CDR3 DNA: TGTGCCAGCAGCTTATACGGGACAGGAGCTGAGCAGTACTTC. Full variable domain (missing parts from reference TRBV7-9 and TRBJ2-7): DTGVSQNPRHKITKRGQNVTFRCDPISEHNRLYWYRQTLGQGPEFLTYFQNEAQLEKSRLLSDRFSAERPKGSFSTLEIQRTEQGDSAMYLCASSLYGTGAEQYFGPGTRLTVT.

This sequence joins TRBV3-1 (or the pseudogene TRBV3-2) and TRBJ2-1; unclear D gene. V lost 1 base to trimming and J lost 6 bases, with 4 bases between them. CDR1 and CDR2 from the germline V gene are LGHDT and YNNKEL (reference sequence). The CDR3 extends over 12 amino acids. The CDR3 nucleotides read TGTGCCAGCAGCCAAGGAGGCAATGAGCAGTTCTTC. It codes for CASSQGGNEQFF.

This clone was observed once. The rearrangement links TRBV28 to TRBJ1-5; possible D gene TRBD1, 5 bases. The V gene's germline CDR1 is MDHEN and CDR2 SYDVKM. Between the trimmed V and J ends, which lost 2 bases and 3 bases, there was a span of 8 bases. There are 14 residues in the CDR3. The chain's CDR3 is CASSLGGDNQPQHF. The CDR3 region has the DNA TGTGCCAGCAGTTTAGGAGGGGACAATCAGCCCCAGCATTTT.

V gene TRBV2 combines with J gene TRBJ1-3, with D tentatively TRBD1 (6 bases). The ends were cut back, 6 bases at V and 3 bases at J, with 9 bases in the middle. In germline, CDR1 is SNHLY, CDR2 FYNNEI. There are 13 residues in the CDR3. CDR3 sequence: CASRTGFGNTIYF. In DNA, the CDR3 is TGTGCCAGCAGGACAGGTTTTGGAAACACCATATATTTT.